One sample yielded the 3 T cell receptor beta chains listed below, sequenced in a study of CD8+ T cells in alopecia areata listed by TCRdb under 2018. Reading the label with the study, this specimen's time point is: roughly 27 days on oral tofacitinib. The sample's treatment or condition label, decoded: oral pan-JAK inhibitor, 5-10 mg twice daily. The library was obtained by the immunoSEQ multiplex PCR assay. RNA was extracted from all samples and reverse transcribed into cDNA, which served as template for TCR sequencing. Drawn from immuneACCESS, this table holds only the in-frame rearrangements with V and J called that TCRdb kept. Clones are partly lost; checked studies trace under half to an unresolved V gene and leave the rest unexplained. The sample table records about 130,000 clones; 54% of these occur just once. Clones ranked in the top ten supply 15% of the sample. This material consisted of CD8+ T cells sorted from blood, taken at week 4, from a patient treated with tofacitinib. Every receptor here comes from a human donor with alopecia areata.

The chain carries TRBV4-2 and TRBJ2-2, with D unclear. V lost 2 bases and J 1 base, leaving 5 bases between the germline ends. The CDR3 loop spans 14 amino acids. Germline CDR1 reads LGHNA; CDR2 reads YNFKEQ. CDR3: CASSQTENTGELFF. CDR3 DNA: TGTGCCAGCAGCCAAACAGAGAACACCGGGGAGCTGTTTTTT.

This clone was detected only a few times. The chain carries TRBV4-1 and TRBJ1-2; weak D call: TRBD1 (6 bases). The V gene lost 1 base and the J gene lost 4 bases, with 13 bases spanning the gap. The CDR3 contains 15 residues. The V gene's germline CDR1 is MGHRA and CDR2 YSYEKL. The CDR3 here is CASSQVIGGVYGYTF. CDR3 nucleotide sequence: TGCGCCAGCAGCCAAGTGATCGGGGGCGTCTATGGCTACACCTTC.

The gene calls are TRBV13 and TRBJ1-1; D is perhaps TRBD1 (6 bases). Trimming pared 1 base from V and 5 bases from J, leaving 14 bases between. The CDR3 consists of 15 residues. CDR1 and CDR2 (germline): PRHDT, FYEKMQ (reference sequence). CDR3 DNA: TGTGCCAGCAGCTTAGTCAGTGGGGGGCGGACTGAAGCTTTCTTT. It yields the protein CASSLVSGGRTEAFF.